This TCR beta chain was sequenced during a study of T cell repertoires in cytomegalovirus infection. In the study overall: Matching HLA type, along with CMV infection, was indicated by public TCR beta signatures.

On this clonotype: Its antigen is unidentified.

TCRdb reprocessed the reads with MiXCR, giving one entry per CDR3 protein. Counted here are approximately 89,000 distinct CDR3 sequences, 25% to 30% occurring once; the ten biggest clones make up 65% to 75%. Germline V gives CDR1 LNHNV, CDR2 YYDKDF (reference sequence). With 2 bases clipped from V and 5 bases from J, the junction kept 12 bases outside the gene matches. The CDR3 covers 17 residues. Source: CD8+ T cells from cultured PBMCs, taken from culture after CMV antigen stimulation. This receptor was identified in a human donor in good health (CMV status not recorded). Some clones in this sample may be carry-over from other donors' samples. This sequence joins TRBV15 and TRBJ2-5; 9 nucleotides match TRBD2. CDR3 loop: CATSRSSGTPQRETQYF. CDR3 DNA: TGTGCCACCAGCAGATCTAGCGGGACACCCCAGAGGGAGACCCAGTACTTC. Variable domain in full (rest from reference TRBV15 and TRBJ2-5): DAMVIQNPRYQVTQFGKPVTLSCSQTLNHNVMYWYQQKSSQAPKLLFHYYDKDFNNEADTPDNFQSRRPNTSFCFLDIRSPGLGDTAMYLCATSRSSGTPQRETQYFGPGTRLLVL.